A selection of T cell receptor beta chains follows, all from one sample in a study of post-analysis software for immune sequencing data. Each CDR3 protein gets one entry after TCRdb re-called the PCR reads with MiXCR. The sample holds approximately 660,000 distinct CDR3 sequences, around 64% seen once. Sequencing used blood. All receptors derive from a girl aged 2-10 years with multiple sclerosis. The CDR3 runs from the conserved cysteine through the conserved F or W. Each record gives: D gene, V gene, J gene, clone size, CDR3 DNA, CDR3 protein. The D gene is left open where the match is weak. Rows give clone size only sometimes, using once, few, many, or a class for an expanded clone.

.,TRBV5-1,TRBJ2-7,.,TGCGCCAGCAGTCTTTCGCAGGGGCTGTTTTACGAGCAGTACTTC,CASSLSQGLFYEQYF
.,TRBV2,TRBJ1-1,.,TGTGCCATAGAGACACTCATGAACACTGAAGCTTTCTTT,CAIETLMNTEAFF
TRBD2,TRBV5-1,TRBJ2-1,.,TGCGCCAGCAGCATAGCGGGGGACTCCTACAATGAGCAGTTCTTC,CASSIAGDSYNEQFF
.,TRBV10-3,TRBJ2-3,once,TGTGCCATCAGTGGACCATCTTTTTTAGATACGCAGTATTTT,CAISGPSFLDTQYF
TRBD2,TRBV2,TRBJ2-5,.,TGTGCCAGCAGAGCGGGAGCGACGAGGGAGACCCAGTACTTC,CASRAGATRETQYF
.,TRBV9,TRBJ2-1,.,TGTGCCAGCAGCATCTCCGGGACTGGTGGGAACAATGAGCAGTTCTTC,CASSISGTGGNNEQFF
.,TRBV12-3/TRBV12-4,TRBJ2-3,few,TGTGCCAGCTGGTCTAGCGCTAGCACAGATACGCAGTATTTT,CASWSSASTDTQYF
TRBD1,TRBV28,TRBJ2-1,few,TGTGCCAGCAGGGCCGGACAGGGTTACAATGAGCAGTTCTTC,CASRAGQGYNEQFF
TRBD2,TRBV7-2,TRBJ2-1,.,TGTGCCAGCAGCGACCTGACTAGCGGGCACAATGAGCAGTTCTTC,CASSDLTSGHNEQFF
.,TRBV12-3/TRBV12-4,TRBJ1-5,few,TGTGCCAGCACCATAGGGGGCAATCAGCCCCAGCATTTT,CASTIGGNQPQHF
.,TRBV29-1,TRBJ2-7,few,TGCAGCGTTGTGGCCGGGGAGTTCGGCGAGCAGTACTTC,CSVVAGEFGEQYF
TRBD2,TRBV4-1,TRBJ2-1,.,TGCGCCAGCAGCCTGGGACTAGCGGGGGTCGGAGAGGAGCAGTTCTTC,CASSLGLAGVGEEQFF
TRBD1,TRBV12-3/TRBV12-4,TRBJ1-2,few,TGTGCCAGCAGTCCCTGGACAGGGTCTGCTTATGGCTACACCTTC,CASSPWTGSAYGYTF